What follows are 21 T cell receptor beta chains derived from one specimen sequenced in a study of response to subunit inactivated influenza vaccine. TCRdb itself ran the RT-PCR reads through MiXCR, one entry per CDR3 protein. The sample has more than 500,000 distinct CDR3 sequences; around 11% are singletons. The data also belong to a second study, concerning T cells expressing NK-cell markers. As that study records: 5'RACE template switching built TCR beta cDNA with unique molecular identifiers.

The material sequenced was PBMCs from blood, taken on the day of vaccination. The receptors here all came from a middle-aged man who received an inactivated influenza vaccine.

This clonotype was counted ten times or more. The rearrangement links TRBV13 to TRBJ2-5, with D possibly being TRBD2 (5 bases). The CDR3 consists of 13 residues. V was clipped by 5 bases and J by 5 bases, with 12 bases between them. Germline lookup yields CDR1 PRHDT and CDR2 FYEKMQ (reference sequence). The CDR3: CASSPAGVETQYF. CDR3 in DNA: TGTGCCAGCAGCCCTGCCGGGGTGGAGACCCAGTACTTC.

This clonotype was counted a few times. This rearrangement joins TRBV20-1 to TRBJ2-4, with D tentatively TRBD2 (6 bases). From germline, CDR1 is DFQATT and CDR2 SNEGSKA (reference sequence). V was trimmed by 3 bases and J by 7 bases, leaving 13 bases between them. This CDR3 spans 13 amino acids. The CDR3: CSASVGRANIQYF. The CDR3 DNA reads as TGCAGTGCTAGTGTCGGGAGAGCGAACATTCAGTACTTC.

The J gene is TRBJ2-1, the V gene TRBV5-6, with 9 bases lining up with TRBD1. CDR3 length: 16 residues. Germline V lookup: CDR1 SGHDT, CDR2 YYEEEE. The ends lost 1 base at V and 7 bases at J; junction bases unmatched: 9. The CDR3 DNA reads TGTGCCAGCAGCTTGCTAAGACAGGGGGGGATGAATGAGCAGTTCTTC. This sequence encodes CASSLLRQGGMNEQFF.

This clonotype turned up a few times. The rearrangement uses TRBV5-1 and TRBJ2-2, with no clear D. From germline, CDR1 is SGHRS and CDR2 YFSETQ. The CDR3 has 17 amino acids. Trimming took off 4 bases at V and 4 bases at J, with 20 bases between the two ends. The CDR3 bases are TGCGCCAGCAGCGTAGGTGACAATAAACCCGGCACCGGGGAGCTGTTTTTT. It encodes CASSVGDNKPGTGELFF.

The rearrangement uses TRBV7-6 and TRBJ2-2; D is ambiguous. V was clipped by 5 bases and J by 6 bases, with 13 bases between them. The germline V gene encodes CDR1 SGHVS and CDR2 FNYEAQ. CDR3 length: 14 residues. The CDR3 DNA reads TGTGCCAGCAGCATTTATAGAGAATCCGGGGAGCTGTTTTTT. It yields the protein CASSIYRESGELFF.

As to this clonotype: This may stem from a read error, because a much larger clone lies one nucleotide away. V usage is TRBV18 and J usage is TRBJ1-1; D not certain. The CDR3 has 13 residues. Germline V gives CDR1 KGHSH, CDR2 LQKENI. V shed 0 bases and J shed 7 bases, with 9 bases lying between them. The CDR3 DNA follows: TGTGCCAGCTCACCACCGCTGACCAATGAAGCTTTCTTT. Translating it yields CASSPPLTNEAFF.

This clonotype has more than one count but fewer than ten. V and J are TRBV29-1 and TRBJ2-3; TRBD1 aligns across 9 bases. Germline CDR1 reads SQVTM; CDR2 reads ANQGSEA. After removal of 5 bases from V and 0 bases from J, the junction contained 3 bases not matched to a gene. CDR3 length equals 14 residues. The DNA of the CDR3 is TGCAGCGTTAGAGGGACAGGGAGCACAGATACGCAGTATTTT. Its protein is CSVRGTGSTDTQYF.

About this clonotype: The conserved closing phenylalanine or tryptophan is absent in this CDR3, likely reflecting a read error. This chain's CDR3 is CATSRVTGNYEQYL. As DNA, the CDR3 is TGTGCCACCAGCAGAGTTACAGGGAACTACGAGCAGTACTTA. The J gene is TRBJ2-7, the V gene TRBV15, with D possibly TRBD1 on 6 matching bases. Germline values: CDR1 LNHNV, CDR2 YYDKDF (reference sequence). This CDR3 is built from 14 residues. Trimming pared 1 base from V and 3 bases from J, leaving 10 bases between.

This clonotype was counted between two and nine times. This chain links TRBV10-3 with TRBJ2-3; 13 nucleotides line up with TRBD2. Germline V lookup: CDR1 ENHRY, CDR2 SYGVKD. CDR3 size: 17 residues. Germline trimming cut 2 bases from V and 3 bases from J; bases unmatched to any gene: 5. The CDR3 region is CAISEPGLAGLTDTQYF. The CDR3 region has the DNA TGTGCCATCAGTGAGCCGGGACTAGCGGGACTTACAGATACGCAGTATTTT.

This clonotype was detected ten times or more. The gene calls are TRBV7-9 and TRBJ2-1, with 8 positions matching TRBD1. Losses at the gene ends were 4 bases for V and 15 bases for J; bases not matched to a gene: 5. This CDR3 comprises 11 residues. Germline V gene lookup returns CDR1 SEHNR and CDR2 FQNEAQ (reference sequence). CDR3 coding DNA: TGTGCCAGCAGCTCCTCAGGGGGCCCGTTCTTC. Protein product: CASSSSGGPFF.

This clonotype was counted a few times. The chain carries TRBV12-3 or TRBV12-4 and TRBJ1-1; 7 nucleotides line up with TRBD1. This CDR3 comprises 14 residues. The junction had 10 bases not matched to a gene; V was cut back by 6 bases and J by 6 bases. This CDR3 reads CASRLDRPPPEAFF. CDR3 in DNA: TGTGCCAGCAGGCTGGACAGGCCGCCTCCTGAAGCTTTCTTT.

The table lists this clonotype with a few counts. The CDR3 spells CASRGQTGGRDTQYF. The CDR3 region has the DNA TGTGCCAGCAGGGGTCAGACAGGGGGCAGAGATACGCAGTATTTT. The rearrangement joins TRBV7-2 to TRBJ2-3; 10 bases are a match to TRBD1. This CDR3 comprises 15 residues. Germline V gives CDR1 SGHTA, CDR2 FQGNSA. V dropped 6 bases and J dropped 5; count of bases not matched to a gene: 8.

This CDR3 is CASTTGVSGRMVEQFF. The CDR3 nucleotides read TGTGCCAGCACTACCGGGGTGAGCGGGAGGATGGTTGAGCAGTTCTTC. This chain connects TRBV6-2 or TRBV6-3 to TRBJ2-1, with TRBD2 identical over 9 bases. The V segment lost 7 bases and the J segment 9 bases; nucleotides outside the gene matches: 16. Per the germline V gene, CDR1 is MNHEY and CDR2 is SVGEGT. This CDR3 is 16 amino acids long.

The genes are TRBV7-6 and TRBJ2-3, with D perhaps matching TRBD1 (5 bases). V lost 1 base, J lost 5 bases, and 7 bases lay in between. Looked up from germline, CDR1 is SGHVS and CDR2 is FNYEAQ. CDR3 length: 13 residues. The CDR3 DNA sequence: TGTGCCAGCAGCTTAGAGACAGTAGATACGCAGTATTTT. Encoded protein: CASSLETVDTQYF.

The chain recombines TRBV12-3 or TRBV12-4 with TRBJ1-3; D is unclear. The CDR3 covers 13 residues. V was clipped by 5 bases and J by 3 bases, with 8 bases between them. The CDR3 sequence is CASSQTIGNTIYF. CDR3 in DNA: TGTGCCAGCAGTCAAACCATTGGAAACACCATATATTTT.

The chain uses TRBV28 and TRBJ2-3, with 7 bases matching TRBD2. The germline V gene encodes CDR1 MDHEN and CDR2 SYDVKM. The CDR3 loop spans 14 amino acids. The junction had 12 bases not matched to a gene; V was cut back by 11 bases and J by 4 bases. The CDR3 here is CAAGGGVAADTQYF. In nucleotides, the CDR3 is TGTGCCGCTGGGGGGGGGGTCGCAGCAGATACGCAGTATTTT.

V usage is TRBV20-1 and J usage is TRBJ2-7; 11 bases match TRBD2. The CDR3 covers 15 residues. Germline trimming cut 0 bases from V and 9 bases from J; bases unmatched to any gene: 10. Germline CDR1 is DFQATT and CDR2 is SNEGSKA (reference sequence). This chain's CDR3 is CSARDVGLAARGQYF. The CDR3, as DNA: TGCAGTGCTAGAGATGTGGGACTAGCGGCCCGGGGGCAGTACTTC.

This clonotype was counted a few times. This chain connects TRBV6-2 or TRBV6-3 to TRBJ2-1, with 8 bases identical to TRBD2. Germline CDR1 reads MNHEY; CDR2 reads SVGEGT. The CDR3 spans 16 residues. The ends lost 1 base at V and 7 bases at J; junction bases unmatched: 9. In DNA, the CDR3 is TGTGCCAGCAGTTACTACGGCGGGGGGTCCAAGAATGAGCAGTTCTTC. Its translation: CASSYYGGGSKNEQFF.

This clonotype was seen a few times. The rearrangement links TRBV7-4 to TRBJ2-3; 7 nucleotides match TRBD1. The CDR3 totals 16 residues. V gave up 6 bases and J gave up 2 bases; unmatched junction bases: 11. The germline V gene has CDR1 SGHVT and CDR2 SQSDAQ. The CDR3 DNA sequence: TGTGCCAGCAGTACAGGATCGACAGGGATCACAGATACGCAGTATTTT. The encoded protein is CASSTGSTGITDTQYF.

The chain joins TRBV4-1 to TRBJ2-5; possible D gene TRBD2, 5 bases. This CDR3 comprises 17 residues. The V end lost 0 bases, the J end lost 4 bases, and 18 bases lay between the germline ends. In germline, CDR1 is MGHRA, CDR2 YSYEKL. CDR3 amino acids: CASSQDFIRLARETQYF. The CDR3 bases are TGCGCCAGCAGCCAAGATTTCATCCGCCTAGCCCGAGAGACCCAGTACTTC.

This clonotype came up a few times. The CDR3: CASSLWDVGSEQFF. In DNA form, the CDR3 reads TGTGCCAGCAGCTTGTGGGACGTCGGAAGTGAGCAGTTCTTC. The V call is TRBV5-4, the J call TRBJ2-1; D possibly uses TRBD1 or TRBD2 (5 bases each). Germline V gene lookup returns CDR1 SGHNT and CDR2 YYREEE (reference sequence). V was trimmed by 1 base and J by 9 bases, leaving 14 bases between them. The CDR3 is 14 residues long.